These 5 T cell receptor beta chains were sequenced from one sample in a study of T cell responses to AZD1222 COVID-19 vaccine. TCRdb keeps only in-frame clones here, not all; method: immunoSEQ multiplex PCR. The data contain approximately 150,000 clones, more than 85% of them seen just once; the ten biggest clones take up 1.5% to 2%. Here the sequenced sample was peripheral blood, taken 28 days after the second AZD1222 dose. The receptors were sampled from an adult who received the AZD1222 COVID-19 vaccine.

The chain links TRBV18 to TRBJ1-1, with 8 bases identical to TRBD1. Trimming removed 3 bases from V and 5 bases from J; junction bases left unmatched: 5. Germline-derived CDR1 and CDR2 are KGHSH and LQKENI. There are 14 residues in the CDR3. The CDR3 is CASSPTGQGTEAFF. The DNA of the CDR3 is TGTGCCAGCTCACCCACCGGACAGGGTACTGAAGCTTTCTTT. Filled out from reference TRBV18 and TRBJ1-1, the complete variable domain reads NAGVMQNPRHLVRRRGQEARLRCSPMKGHSHVYWYRQLPEEGLKFMVYLQKENIIDESGMPKERFSAEFPKEGPSILRIQQVVRGDSAAYFCASSPTGQGTEAFFGQGTRLTVV.

The V call is TRBV19, the J call TRBJ1-5; 10 bases line up with TRBD1. Germline V CDR1 and CDR2: LNHDA, SQIVND (reference sequence). The V segment lost 4 bases and the J segment 2 bases; nucleotides outside the gene matches: 5. This CDR3 spans 16 amino acids. The CDR3 bases are TGTGCCAGTAGTACGACAGGGGGCGTCGGCAATCAGCCCCAGCATTTT. Protein sequence: CASSTTGGVGNQPQHF.

The chain couples TRBV4-3 to TRBJ2-2, with 7 bases matching TRBD2. The V and J ends lost 4 bases and 3 bases, in that order; junction bases with no gene match: 8. Germline V gene lookup returns CDR1 LGHNA and CDR2 YSLEER. The CDR3 sequence is 16 residues long. The DNA of the CDR3 is TGCGCCAGCAGCCCCCGACTAGCAGCGGACACCGGGGAGCTGTTTTTT. Its protein product is CASSPRLAADTGELFF.

The CDR3 sequence: CASSLTARETQYF. DNA for the CDR3: TGTGCCAGCAGCTTGACCGCCCGGGAGACCCAGTACTTC. This chain joins TRBV7-3 and TRBJ2-5; D remains ambiguous. The CDR3 runs to 13 residues. V lost 3 bases to trimming and J lost 5 bases, with 10 bases between them. Germline V lookup: CDR1 SGHTA, CDR2 FQGTGA.

The chain uses TRBV18 and TRBJ2-2, with D unclear. The CDR3 sequence is 16 residues long. Germline CDR1 and CDR2: KGHSH and LQKENI. Between the trimmed V and J ends, which lost 2 bases and 0 bases, there was a span of 10 bases. The CDR3 region is CASSPAEHSNTGELFF. CDR3 sequence (DNA): TGTGCCAGCTCACCAGCTGAGCACTCGAACACCGGGGAGCTGTTTTTT.